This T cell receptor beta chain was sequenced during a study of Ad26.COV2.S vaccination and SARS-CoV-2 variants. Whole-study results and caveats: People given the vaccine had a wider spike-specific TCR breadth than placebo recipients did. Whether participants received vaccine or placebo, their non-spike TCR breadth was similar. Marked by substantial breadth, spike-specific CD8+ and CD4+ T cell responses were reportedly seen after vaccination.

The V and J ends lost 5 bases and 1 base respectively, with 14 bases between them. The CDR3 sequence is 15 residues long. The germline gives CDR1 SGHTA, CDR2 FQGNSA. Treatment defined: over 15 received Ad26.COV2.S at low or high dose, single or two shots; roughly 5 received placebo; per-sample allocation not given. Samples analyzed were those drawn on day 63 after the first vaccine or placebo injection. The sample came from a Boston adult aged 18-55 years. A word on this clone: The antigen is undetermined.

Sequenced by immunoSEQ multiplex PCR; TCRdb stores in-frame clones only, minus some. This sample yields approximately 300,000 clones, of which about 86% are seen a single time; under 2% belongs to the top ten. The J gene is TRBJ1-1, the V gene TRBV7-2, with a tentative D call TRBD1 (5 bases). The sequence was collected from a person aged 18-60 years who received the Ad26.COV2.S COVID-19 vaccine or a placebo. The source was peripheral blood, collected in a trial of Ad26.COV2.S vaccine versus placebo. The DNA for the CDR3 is TGTGCCAGCAGCCAAACCGGGACGCAGAACACTGAAGCTTTCTTT. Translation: CASSQTGTQNTEAFF.